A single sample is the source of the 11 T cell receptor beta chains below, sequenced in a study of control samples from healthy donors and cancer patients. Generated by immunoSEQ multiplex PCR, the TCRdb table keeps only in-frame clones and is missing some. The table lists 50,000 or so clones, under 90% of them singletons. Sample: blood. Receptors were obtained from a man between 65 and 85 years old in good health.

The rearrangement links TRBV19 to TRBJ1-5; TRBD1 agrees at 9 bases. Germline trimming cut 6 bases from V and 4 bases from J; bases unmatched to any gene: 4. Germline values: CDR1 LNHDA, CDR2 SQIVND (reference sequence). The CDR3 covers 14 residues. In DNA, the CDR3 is TGTGCCAGTAGCCCCGGACAGGGGAATCAGCCCCAGCATTTT. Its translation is CASSPGQGNQPQHF.

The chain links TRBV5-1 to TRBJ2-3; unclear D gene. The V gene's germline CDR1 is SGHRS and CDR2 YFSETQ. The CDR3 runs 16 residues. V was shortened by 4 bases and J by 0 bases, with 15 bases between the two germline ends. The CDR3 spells CASSPLGPTSTDTQYF. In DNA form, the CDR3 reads TGCGCCAGCAGCCCCCTCGGACCGACTAGCACAGATACGCAGTATTTT.

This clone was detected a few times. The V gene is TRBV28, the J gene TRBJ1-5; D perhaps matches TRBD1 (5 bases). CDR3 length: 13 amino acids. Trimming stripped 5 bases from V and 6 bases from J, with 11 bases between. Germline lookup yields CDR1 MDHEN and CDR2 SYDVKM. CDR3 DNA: TGTGCCAGCAGTGGGACTAGGGGTCAGCCCCAGCATTTT. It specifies CASSGTRGQPQHF.

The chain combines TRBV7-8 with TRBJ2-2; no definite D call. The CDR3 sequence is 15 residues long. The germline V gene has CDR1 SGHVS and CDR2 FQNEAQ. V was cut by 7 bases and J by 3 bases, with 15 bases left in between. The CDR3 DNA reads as TGTGCCAGCAACCTCCTTAGAGCCTACACCGGGGAGCTGTTTTTT. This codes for CASNLLRAYTGELFF.

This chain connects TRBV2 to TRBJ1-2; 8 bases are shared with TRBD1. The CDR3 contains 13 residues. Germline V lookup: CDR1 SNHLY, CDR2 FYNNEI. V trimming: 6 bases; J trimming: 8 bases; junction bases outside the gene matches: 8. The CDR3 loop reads CASRDREMMGYTF. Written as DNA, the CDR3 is TGTGCCAGCAGGGACAGGGAAATGATGGGCTACACCTTC.

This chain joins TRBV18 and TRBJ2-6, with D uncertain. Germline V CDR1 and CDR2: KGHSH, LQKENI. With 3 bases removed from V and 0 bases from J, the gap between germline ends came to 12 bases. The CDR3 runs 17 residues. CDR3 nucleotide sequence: TGTGCCAGCTCACCGGCTGTCTTATACTCTGGGGCCAACGTCCTGACTTTC. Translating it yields CASSPAVLYSGANVLTF. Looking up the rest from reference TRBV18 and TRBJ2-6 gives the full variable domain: NAGVMQNPRHLVRRRGQEARLRCSPMKGHSHVYWYRQLPEEGLKFMVYLQKENIIDESGMPKERFSAEFPKEGPSILRIQQVVRGDSAAYFCASSPAVLYSGANVLTFGAGSRLTVL.

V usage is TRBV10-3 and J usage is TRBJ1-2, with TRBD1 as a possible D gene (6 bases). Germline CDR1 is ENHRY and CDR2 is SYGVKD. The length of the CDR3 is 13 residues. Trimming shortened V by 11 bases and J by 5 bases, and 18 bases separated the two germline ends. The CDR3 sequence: CAATGRTEYGYTF. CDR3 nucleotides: TGTGCCGCAACAGGGCGGACAGAGTATGGCTACACCTTC.

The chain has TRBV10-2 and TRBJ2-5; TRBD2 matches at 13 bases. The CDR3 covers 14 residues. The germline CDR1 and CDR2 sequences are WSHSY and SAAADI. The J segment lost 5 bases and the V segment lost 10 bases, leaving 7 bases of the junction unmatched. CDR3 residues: CATRTSGSRETQYF. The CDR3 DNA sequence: TGCGCCACCCGGACTAGCGGGAGTCGGGAGACCCAGTACTTC.

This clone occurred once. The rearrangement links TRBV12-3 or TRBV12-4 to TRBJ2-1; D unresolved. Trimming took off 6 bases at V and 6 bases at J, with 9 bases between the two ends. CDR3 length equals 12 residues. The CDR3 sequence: CASSGQLNEQFF. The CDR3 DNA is TGTGCCAGCAGCGGCCAGCTCAATGAGCAGTTCTTC.

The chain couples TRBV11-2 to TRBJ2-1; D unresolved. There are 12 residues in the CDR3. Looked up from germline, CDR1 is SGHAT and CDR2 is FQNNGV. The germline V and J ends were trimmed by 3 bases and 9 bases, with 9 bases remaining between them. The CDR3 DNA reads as TGTGCCAGCAGCTTCGGACCGGGTGAGCAGTTCTTC. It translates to CASSFGPGEQFF.

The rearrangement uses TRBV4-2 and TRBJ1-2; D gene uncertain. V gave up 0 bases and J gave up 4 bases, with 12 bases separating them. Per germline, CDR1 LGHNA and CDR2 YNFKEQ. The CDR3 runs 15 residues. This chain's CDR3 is CASSQEGHPTYGYTF. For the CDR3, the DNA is TGTGCCAGCAGCCAAGAAGGGCACCCCACCTATGGCTACACCTTC.